The rows below give T cell receptor beta chains drawn from one sample of a study of blood T cell repertoires in COVID-19. Using immunoSEQ multiplex PCR, the repertoire was profiled, and TCRdb retains in-frame clones only, with some absent. Here the sample spans 43,000 or so clones, 82% being singletons. Sequenced: peripheral blood. The receptor source for this set is a woman aged 60-75 years with acute or convalescent COVID-19. CDR3s include the opening cysteine and the closing phenylalanine or tryptophan. The D gene is left open where the match is weak. Clone size appears in some rows only: once, few, many, or a class for an expanded clone.

j_gene,v_gene,abundance,d_gene,CDR3nt,CDR3aa
TRBJ1-2,TRBV10-3,NA,TRBD1,TGTGCCATCAGTGAGTCGGCCGGGACAGGGAAGTTTGGCTACACCTTC,CAISESAGTGKFGYTF
TRBJ1-5,TRBV19,NA,NA,TGTGCCAGTAGTGGAGGGGAATATCAGCCCCAGCATTTT,CASSGGEYQPQHF
TRBJ2-2,TRBV14,NA,NA,TGTGCCAGCAGCTTCTCAGTCGGGGAGCTGTTTTTT,CASSFSVGELFF
TRBJ1-3,TRBV6-5,NA,NA,TGTGCCAGCAGTTACCACAGCTCTGGAAACACCATATATTTT,CASSYHSSGNTIYF
TRBJ2-3,TRBV6-4,NA,NA,TGTGCCAGCAGTGACGAGGCAGGGGGGACCACAGATACGCAGTATTTT,CASSDEAGGTTDTQYF
TRBJ1-1,TRBV19,NA,NA,TGTGCCAGTAGCCAAATAAGGGAGACTGAAGCTTTCTTT,CASSQIRETEAFF
TRBJ2-6,TRBV24-1,NA,TRBD1,TGTGCCACCAGTGAGACAGGGGGCCCCTCTGGGGCCAACGTCCTGACTTTC,CATSETGGPSGANVLTF
TRBJ2-1,TRBV7-6,once,NA,TGTGCCAGCAGCTTAATGGCTCAGGGGAATAATGAGCAGTTCTTC,CASSLMAQGNNEQFF
TRBJ1-3,TRBV5-1,NA,NA,TGCGCCAGCAGCTTGAGGGCTGACAGGATCTCCTCTGGAAACACCATATATTTT,CASSLRADRISSGNTIYF
TRBJ2-5,TRBV29-1,NA,NA,TGCAGCGTTGGGAGGGGGCAGAGAGAGACCCAGTACTTC,CSVGRGQRETQYF
TRBJ1-1,TRBV5-1,NA,NA,TGCGCCAGTGCCGGGACACCGAACACTGAAGCTTTCTTT,CASAGTPNTEAFF
TRBJ2-7,TRBV3-1/TRBV3-2,NA,TRBD1,TGTGCCAGCAGCCGGCTAGGCGGGACAGGGGGTAACGAGCAGTACTTC,CASSRLGGTGGNEQYF
TRBJ1-3,TRBV18,NA,NA,TGTGCCAGCTCACCCAGGACAGACGGAAACACCATATATTTT,CASSPRTDGNTIYF
TRBJ1-2,TRBV21-1,NA,NA,TGTGCCAGCAGCAAAAAGGCTAGTAACTATGGCTACACCTTC,CASSKKASNYGYTF
TRBJ2-7,TRBV7-2,NA,TRBD2,TGTGCCAGCAGCTTAGTAGCGGGGGAATACGAGCAGTACTTC,CASSLVAGEYEQYF
TRBJ2-1,TRBV5-1,NA,NA,TGCGCCAGCAGCTTGGGACAGCCTAGTGAGCAGTTCTTC,CASSLGQPSEQFF
TRBJ1-3,TRBV20-1,NA,NA,TGCAGTGCTAGTACTCCAGGGGTCGGATTAGCTGGAAACACCATATATTTT,CSASTPGVGLAGNTIYF
TRBJ1-4,TRBV6-6,NA,TRBD1,TGTGCCAGCACGGGACAGGGAAATGAAAAACTGTTTTTT,CASTGQGNEKLFF
TRBJ1-3,TRBV2,NA,NA,TGTGCCAGCCGCGAGAGCTCTGGAAACACCATATATTTT,CASRESSGNTIYF
TRBJ1-1,TRBV7-8,NA,NA,TGTGCCAGCAGCTCCACGACACGTCCGAACACTGAAGCTTTCTTT,CASSSTTRPNTEAFF
TRBJ2-5,TRBV27,NA,TRBD1,TGTGCCAGCAGTTTAATGGGAGGGACAGGGCCCCAAGAGACCCAGTACTTC,CASSLMGGTGPQETQYF
TRBJ1-5,TRBV2,few,TRBD1,TGTGCCACCGGCATTCGACAGGGCGGTCAGCCCCAGCATTTT,CATGIRQGGQPQHF
TRBJ1-2,TRBV2,NA,NA,TGTGCCAGCAGGGGGACTACGTCTTTTTATGGCTACACCTTC,CASRGTTSFYGYTF
TRBJ1-5,TRBV19,NA,NA,TGTGCCAGTAGTCAGGACACTTATAGCAATCAGCCCCAGCATTTT,CASSQDTYSNQPQHF
TRBJ2-5,TRBV6-6,NA,NA,TGTGCCAGCAGGGGTTACGGGACACGGCCCGGAGAGACCCAGTACTTC,CASRGYGTRPGETQYF
TRBJ2-1,TRBV21-1,NA,NA,TGTGCCCGTCTAATTTGGACAGGCTCCTACAATGAGCAGTTCTTC,CARLIWTGSYNEQFF
TRBJ2-1,TRBV7-9,NA,TRBD2,TGTGCCAGCAGCAGCGGGACTTCATCCTACAATGAGCAGTTCTTC,CASSSGTSSYNEQFF
TRBJ1-1,TRBV2,NA,TRBD1,TGTGCCAGCAGGGGACAGGGGCTATCACAGGTGAACACTGAAGCTTTCTTT,CASRGQGLSQVNTEAFF
TRBJ1-3,TRBV6-2/TRBV6-3,few,NA,TGTGCCAGCAGTTACGCGGGCTCTGGAAACACCATATATTTT,CASSYAGSGNTIYF
TRBJ2-5,TRBV5-6,once,NA,TGTGCCAGCAGCTTCGGCGGTGAAGAGACCCAGTACTTC,CASSFGGEETQYF
TRBJ1-2,TRBV19,few,NA,TGTGCCAGTAGTGCAAATCGACAGGACCCTTATGGCTACACCTTC,CASSANRQDPYGYTF
TRBJ2-7,TRBV5-4,NA,TRBD2,TGTGCCAGCAGCCCGCCACTAGCGGGGGTCGACGAGCAGTACTTC,CASSPPLAGVDEQYF
TRBJ1-4,TRBV14,NA,NA,TGTGCCAGCAGCCAAGGTTCCGGGAGTGAAAAACTGTTTTTT,CASSQGSGSEKLFF
TRBJ2-1,TRBV21-1,NA,NA,TGTGCCCGGCGCGTGTGGGCGGGGAGCAATGAGCAGTTCTTC,CARRVWAGSNEQFF
TRBJ1-2,TRBV30,NA,NA,TGTGCCTCGTACAGGGTTGGCTACACCTTC,CASYRVGYTF
TRBJ1-5,TRBV6-5,NA,TRBD1,TGTGCCAGCAGTTATCCGGGACAGGGGAAAGATCAGCCCCAGCATTTT,CASSYPGQGKDQPQHF
TRBJ2-7,TRBV12-5,NA,TRBD2,TGTGCTAGTGGTTTGACCCCATCCGGGAGGGACGAGCAGTACTTC,CASGLTPSGRDEQYF
TRBJ1-1,TRBV5-1,NA,NA,TGCGCCAGCAGCTTGGTCGGGGGAGGGAACACTGAAGCTTTCTTT,CASSLVGGGNTEAFF
TRBJ1-2,TRBV28,NA,NA,TGTGCCAGCAGAATTTCCGGAGTGAGTGGCTATGGCTACACCTTC,CASRISGVSGYGYTF
TRBJ1-2,TRBV5-3,NA,NA,TGTGCCAGAAGCTCTTCCGTTGTCCAGGATAACTATGGCTACACCTTC,CARSSSVVQDNYGYTF